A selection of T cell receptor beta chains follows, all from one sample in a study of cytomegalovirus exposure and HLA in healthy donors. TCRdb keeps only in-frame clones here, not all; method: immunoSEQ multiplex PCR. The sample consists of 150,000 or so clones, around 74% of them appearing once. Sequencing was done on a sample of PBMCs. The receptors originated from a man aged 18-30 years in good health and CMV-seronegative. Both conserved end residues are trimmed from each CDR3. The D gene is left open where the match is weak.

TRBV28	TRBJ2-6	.	ASSSPSSGANGLT
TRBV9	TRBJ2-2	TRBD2	ASSAGLAYTGELF
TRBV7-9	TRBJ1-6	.	ASSLIKGRDSPLH
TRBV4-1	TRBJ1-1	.	ASSQDKGMNTEAF
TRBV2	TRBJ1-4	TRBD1	ASSEEGQGGEKLF
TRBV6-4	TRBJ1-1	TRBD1	ASRARQGEAF
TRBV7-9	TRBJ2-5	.	ASSSLQGPRETQY
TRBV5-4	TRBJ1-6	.	ASSFQSGSYNSPLH
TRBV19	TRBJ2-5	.	ASSTERRETQY
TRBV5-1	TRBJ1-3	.	ASSLSSDGRENTIY
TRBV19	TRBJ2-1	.	ASSTPLGYNEQF
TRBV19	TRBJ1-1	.	ASSIAGSPEAF
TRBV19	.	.	ASSTRQGAGEQY
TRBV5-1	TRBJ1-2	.	ANSLGAGDNYGYT
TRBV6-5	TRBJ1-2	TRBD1	ASSYEGAHGYT
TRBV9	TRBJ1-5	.	ASSANQDQPQH
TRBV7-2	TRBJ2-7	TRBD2	ASSLRLAGGSYEQY
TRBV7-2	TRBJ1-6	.	ASSLSAGNSPLH
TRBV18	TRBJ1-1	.	ASSRSLEAF
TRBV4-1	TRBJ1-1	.	ASSQGLEGAEAF
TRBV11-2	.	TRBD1	ASSWGQGPYEQY
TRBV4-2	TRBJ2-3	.	ASSQERAGPTDTQY
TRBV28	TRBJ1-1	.	ASSLSRGTEAF
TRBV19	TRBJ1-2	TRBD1	ASSDYAGTGNGYT
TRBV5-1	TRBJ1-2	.	ASSPGVNYGYT
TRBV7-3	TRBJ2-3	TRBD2	ASSVTSGGAGDTQY
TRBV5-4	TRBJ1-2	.	ASSLGSPGVYGYT
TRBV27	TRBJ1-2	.	ASSFQGDGYT
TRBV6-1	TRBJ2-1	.	ASRRQQGSIDEQF
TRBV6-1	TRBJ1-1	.	ASSQGRAF
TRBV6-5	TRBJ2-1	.	ASSYSSGYNEQF
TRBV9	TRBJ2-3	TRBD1	ASSGRTGGRPDTQY
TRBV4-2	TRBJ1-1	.	ASSQARGDTEAF
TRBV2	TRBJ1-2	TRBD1	ASRDPGQGASGYT
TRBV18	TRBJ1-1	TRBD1	ASSPGTGREGPEAF
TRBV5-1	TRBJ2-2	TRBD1	ASSSLPAGGDREGLF
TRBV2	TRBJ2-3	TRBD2	ASIIPGLAGTSDTQY
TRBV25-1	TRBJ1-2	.	ASSGHHQTNYGYT
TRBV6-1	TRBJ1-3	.	ASSDQRGGRSGNTIY
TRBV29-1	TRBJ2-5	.	SVEDLFRPSSSSGSWETQY
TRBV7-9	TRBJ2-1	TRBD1	ASSLTPGQGRDEQF
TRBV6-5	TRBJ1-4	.	ASSYAYRENRKLF
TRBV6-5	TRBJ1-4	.	ASSRRARVDEKLF
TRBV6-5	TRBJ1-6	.	ASSYSGQIYSPLH
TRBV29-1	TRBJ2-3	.	SVDPSDTDTQY
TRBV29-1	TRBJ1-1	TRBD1	SVAGTAGNTEAF
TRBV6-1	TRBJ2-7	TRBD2	ASSSLAGSDEQY
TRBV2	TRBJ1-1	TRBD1	ASSEGTVRSTEAF
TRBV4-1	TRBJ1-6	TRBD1	ASSHPDRVSPLH
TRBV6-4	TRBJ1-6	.	ASSYSSGSLNSPLH
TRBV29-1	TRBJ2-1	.	SVGGWGGVTYNEQF
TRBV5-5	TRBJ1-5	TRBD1	ASSRGTVSNQPQH
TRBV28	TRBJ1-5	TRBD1	ASSLGQAHQPQH
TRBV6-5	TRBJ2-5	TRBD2	ASSYSPGGNRY
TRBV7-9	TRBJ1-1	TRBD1	ASSLARGTGSLGAEAF